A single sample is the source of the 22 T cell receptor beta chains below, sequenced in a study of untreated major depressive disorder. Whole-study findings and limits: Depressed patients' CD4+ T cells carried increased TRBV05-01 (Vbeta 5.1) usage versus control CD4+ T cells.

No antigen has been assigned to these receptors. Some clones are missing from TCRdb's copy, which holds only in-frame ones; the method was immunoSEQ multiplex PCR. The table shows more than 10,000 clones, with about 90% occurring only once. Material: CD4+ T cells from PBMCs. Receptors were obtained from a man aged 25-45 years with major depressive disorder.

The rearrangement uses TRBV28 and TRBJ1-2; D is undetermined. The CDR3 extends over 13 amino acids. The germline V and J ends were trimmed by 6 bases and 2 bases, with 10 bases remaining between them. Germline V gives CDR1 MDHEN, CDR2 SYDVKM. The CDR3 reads CASRSGLNYGYTF. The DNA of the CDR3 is TGTGCCAGCAGATCGGGCCTGAACTATGGCTACACCTTC.

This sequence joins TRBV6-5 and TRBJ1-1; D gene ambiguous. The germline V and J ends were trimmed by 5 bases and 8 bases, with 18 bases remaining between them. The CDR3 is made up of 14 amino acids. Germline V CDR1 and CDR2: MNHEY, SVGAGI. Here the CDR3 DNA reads TGTGCCAGCAGTCAATCGGGATCCTGGGGAGAAGCTTTCTTT. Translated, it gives CASSQSGSWGEAFF.

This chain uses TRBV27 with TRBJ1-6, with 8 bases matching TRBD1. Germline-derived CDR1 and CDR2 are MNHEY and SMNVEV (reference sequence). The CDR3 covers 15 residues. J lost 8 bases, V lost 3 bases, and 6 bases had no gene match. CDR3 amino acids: CASSFENRGYSPLHF. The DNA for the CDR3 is TGTGCCAGCAGTTTTGAGAACAGGGGGTATTCACCCCTCCACTTT.

The CDR3 DNA sequence: TGTGCCAGCAGCTTGCTCTTACAGATAGATCAGCCCCAGCATTTT. Translated: CASSLLLQIDQPQHF. The J gene is TRBJ1-5, the V gene TRBV5-5; D unresolved. Germline lookup yields CDR1 SGHKS and CDR2 YYEKEE (reference sequence). V was pared by 1 base and J by 5 bases, with 13 bases between. This CDR3 is 15 amino acids long.

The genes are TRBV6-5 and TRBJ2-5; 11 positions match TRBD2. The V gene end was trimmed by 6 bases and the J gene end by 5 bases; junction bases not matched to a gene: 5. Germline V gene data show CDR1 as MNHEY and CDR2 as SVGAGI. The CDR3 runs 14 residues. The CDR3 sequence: CASRRTSGWETQYF. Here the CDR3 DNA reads TGTGCCAGCAGACGGACTAGCGGGTGGGAGACCCAGTACTTC.

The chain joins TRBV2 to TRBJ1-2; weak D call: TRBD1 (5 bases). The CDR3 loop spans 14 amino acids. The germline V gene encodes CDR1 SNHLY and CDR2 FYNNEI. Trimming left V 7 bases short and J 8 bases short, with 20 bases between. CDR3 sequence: CASMPGQGFTGYTF. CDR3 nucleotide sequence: TGTGCCAGCATGCCGGGGCAAGGATTTACCGGCTACACCTTC.

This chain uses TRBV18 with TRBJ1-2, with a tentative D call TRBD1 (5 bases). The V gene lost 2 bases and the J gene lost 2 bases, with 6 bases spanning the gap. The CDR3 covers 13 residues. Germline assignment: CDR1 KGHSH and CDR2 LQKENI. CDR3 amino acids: CASSPKGNYGYTF. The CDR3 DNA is TGTGCCAGCTCACCAAAGGGGAACTATGGCTACACCTTC. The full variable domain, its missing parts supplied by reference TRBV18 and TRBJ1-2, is NAGVMQNPRHLVRRRGQEARLRCSPMKGHSHVYWYRQLPEEGLKFMVYLQKENIIDESGMPKERFSAEFPKEGPSILRIQQVVRGDSAAYFCASSPKGNYGYTFGSGTRLTVV.

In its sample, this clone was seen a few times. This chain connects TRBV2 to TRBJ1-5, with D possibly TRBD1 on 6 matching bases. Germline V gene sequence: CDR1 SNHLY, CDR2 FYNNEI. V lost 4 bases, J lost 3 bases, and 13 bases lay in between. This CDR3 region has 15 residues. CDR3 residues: CASSVTGQNNQPQHF. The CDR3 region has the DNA TGTGCCAGCAGTGTAACCGGACAGAACAATCAGCCCCAGCATTTT.

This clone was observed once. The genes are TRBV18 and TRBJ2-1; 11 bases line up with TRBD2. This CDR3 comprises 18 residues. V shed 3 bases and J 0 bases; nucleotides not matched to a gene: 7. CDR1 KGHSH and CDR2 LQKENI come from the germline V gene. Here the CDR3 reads CASSPSGLAASSYNEQFF. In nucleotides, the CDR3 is TGTGCCAGCTCACCCTCGGGACTAGCGGCGAGCTCCTACAATGAGCAGTTCTTC.

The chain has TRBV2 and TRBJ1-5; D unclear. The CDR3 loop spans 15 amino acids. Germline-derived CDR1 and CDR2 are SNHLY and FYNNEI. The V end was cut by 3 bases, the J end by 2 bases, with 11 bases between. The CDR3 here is CASSDKRAGNQPQHF. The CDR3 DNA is TGTGCCAGCAGTGATAAGAGGGCAGGCAATCAGCCCCAGCATTTT. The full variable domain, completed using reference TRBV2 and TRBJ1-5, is EPEVTQTPSHQVTQMGQEVILRCVPISNHLYFYWYRQILGQKVEFLVSFYNNEISEKSEIFDDQFSVERPDGSNFTLKIRSTKLEDSAMYFCASSDKRAGNQPQHFGDGTRLSIL.

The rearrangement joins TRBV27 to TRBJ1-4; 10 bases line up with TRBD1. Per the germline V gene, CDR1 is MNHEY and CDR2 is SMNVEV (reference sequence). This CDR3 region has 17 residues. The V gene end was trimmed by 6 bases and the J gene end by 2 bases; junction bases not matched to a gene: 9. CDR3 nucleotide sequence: TGTGCCAGCAGCACCTTGGACAGGGGGATGACTAATGAAAAACTGTTTTTT. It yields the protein CASSTLDRGMTNEKLFF.

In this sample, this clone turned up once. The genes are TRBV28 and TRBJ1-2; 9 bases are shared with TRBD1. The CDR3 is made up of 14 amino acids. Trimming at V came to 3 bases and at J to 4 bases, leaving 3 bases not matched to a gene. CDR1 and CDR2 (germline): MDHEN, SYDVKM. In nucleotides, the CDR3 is TGTGCCAGCAGTTTGCCGACAGGGGGCTATGGCTACACCTTC. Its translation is CASSLPTGGYGYTF.

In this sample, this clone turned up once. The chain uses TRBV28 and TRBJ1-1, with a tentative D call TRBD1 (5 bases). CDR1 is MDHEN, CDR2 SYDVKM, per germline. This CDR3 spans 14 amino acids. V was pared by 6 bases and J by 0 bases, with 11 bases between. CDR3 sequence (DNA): TGTGCCAGCAGAGCCGGGACTTTGAACACTGAAGCTTTCTTT. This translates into CASRAGTLNTEAFF.

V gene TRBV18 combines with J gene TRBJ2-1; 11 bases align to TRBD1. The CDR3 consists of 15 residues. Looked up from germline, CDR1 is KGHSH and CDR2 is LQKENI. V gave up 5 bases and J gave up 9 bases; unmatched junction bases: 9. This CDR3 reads CASSGPPGQGVEQFF. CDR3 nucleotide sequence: TGTGCCAGCTCAGGCCCCCCGGGACAGGGGGTTGAGCAGTTCTTC.

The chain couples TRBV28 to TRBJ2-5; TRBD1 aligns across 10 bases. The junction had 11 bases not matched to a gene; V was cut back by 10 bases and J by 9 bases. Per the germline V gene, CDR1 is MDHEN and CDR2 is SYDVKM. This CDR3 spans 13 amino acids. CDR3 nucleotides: TGTGCCACCCTCTTGGGGGACAGGGGATCCCAGTACTTC. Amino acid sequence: CATLLGDRGSQYF.

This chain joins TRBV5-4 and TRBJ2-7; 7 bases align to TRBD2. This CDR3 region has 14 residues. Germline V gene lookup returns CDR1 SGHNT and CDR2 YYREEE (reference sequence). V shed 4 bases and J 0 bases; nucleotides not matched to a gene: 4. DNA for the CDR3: TGTGCCAGCAGCGGGAGGGACCCCTCCTACGAGCAGTACTTC. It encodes CASSGRDPSYEQYF. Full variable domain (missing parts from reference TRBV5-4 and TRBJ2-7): ETGVTQSPTHLIKTRGQQVTLRCSSQSGHNTVSWYQQALGQGPQFIFQYYREEENGRGNFPPRFSGLQFPNYSSELNVNALELDDSALYLCASSGRDPSYEQYFGPGTRLTVT.

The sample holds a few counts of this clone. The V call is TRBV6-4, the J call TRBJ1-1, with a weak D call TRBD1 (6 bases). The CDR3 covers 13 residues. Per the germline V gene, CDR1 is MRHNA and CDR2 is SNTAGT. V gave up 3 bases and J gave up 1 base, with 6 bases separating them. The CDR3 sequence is CASSETGNTEAFF. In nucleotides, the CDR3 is TGTGCCAGCAGTGAGACAGGGAACACTGAAGCTTTCTTT.

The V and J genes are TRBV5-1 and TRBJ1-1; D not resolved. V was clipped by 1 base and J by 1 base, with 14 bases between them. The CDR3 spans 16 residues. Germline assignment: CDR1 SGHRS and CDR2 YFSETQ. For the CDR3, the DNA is TGCGCCAGCAGCTTGAGAGGTTTTTGGGGGAACACTGAAGCTTTCTTT. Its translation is CASSLRGFWGNTEAFF.

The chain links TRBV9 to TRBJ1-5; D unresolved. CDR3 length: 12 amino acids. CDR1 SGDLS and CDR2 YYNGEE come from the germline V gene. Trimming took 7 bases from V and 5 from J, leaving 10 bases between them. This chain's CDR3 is CASGYRDQPQHF. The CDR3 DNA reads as TGTGCCAGCGGGTATAGGGATCAGCCCCAGCATTTT.

The CDR3 sequence: CASSPRRGSSYEQYF. CDR3 sequence (DNA): TGTGCCAGCAGTCCGCGGAGAGGTTCTTCCTACGAGCAGTACTTC. The chain carries TRBV28 and TRBJ2-7; D gene ambiguous. Germline CDR1 reads MDHEN; CDR2 reads SYDVKM. V was clipped by 5 bases and J by 1 base, with 15 bases between them. The CDR3 runs 15 residues.

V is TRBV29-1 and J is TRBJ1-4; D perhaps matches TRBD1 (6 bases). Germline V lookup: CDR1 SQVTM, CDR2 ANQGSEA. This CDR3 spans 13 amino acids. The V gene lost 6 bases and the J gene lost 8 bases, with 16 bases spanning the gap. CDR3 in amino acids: CSVAPGAGEKLFF. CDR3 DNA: TGCAGCGTGGCACCGGGGGCTGGAGAAAAACTGTTTTTT.

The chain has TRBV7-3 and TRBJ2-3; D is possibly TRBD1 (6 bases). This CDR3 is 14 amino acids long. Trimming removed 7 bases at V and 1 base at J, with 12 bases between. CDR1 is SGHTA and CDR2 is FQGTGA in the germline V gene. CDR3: CASMWGPGTDTQYF. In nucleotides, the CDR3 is TGTGCCAGCATGTGGGGGCCTGGCACAGATACGCAGTATTTT.